The clone carrying this T cell receptor (beta chain) was observed many times. Its antigen is as yet unknown. Using unique molecular identifiers, the investigators prepared the TCRbeta library. TCRdb itself ran the PCR reads through MiXCR, one entry per CDR3 protein. Of approximately 200,000 distinct CDR3 sequences in the sample, 5% to 6.5% were seen once. This sample was taken from a study of T-cell reconstitution after alpha-beta-depleted transplantation in children. Study results and caveats: From newly produced T cells came most of the T-cell counts and diversity one year after transplant.

The CDR3 spans 14 residues. Germline CDR1 reads MNHEY; CDR2 reads SVGAGI. Trimming stripped 0 bases from V and 5 bases from J, with 10 bases between. The sample here was PBMCs, taken before TCRalphabeta/CD19-depleted stem cell transplant. The sequence derives from a girl in the first two years of life with combined immunodeficiency, due to receive a stem cell transplant. This chain connects TRBV6-5 to TRBJ2-5; no definite D call. CDR3 DNA sequence: TGTGCCAGCAGTTACTCGACGAGGCGGGAGACCCAGTACTTC. Residues: CASSYSTRRETQYF.